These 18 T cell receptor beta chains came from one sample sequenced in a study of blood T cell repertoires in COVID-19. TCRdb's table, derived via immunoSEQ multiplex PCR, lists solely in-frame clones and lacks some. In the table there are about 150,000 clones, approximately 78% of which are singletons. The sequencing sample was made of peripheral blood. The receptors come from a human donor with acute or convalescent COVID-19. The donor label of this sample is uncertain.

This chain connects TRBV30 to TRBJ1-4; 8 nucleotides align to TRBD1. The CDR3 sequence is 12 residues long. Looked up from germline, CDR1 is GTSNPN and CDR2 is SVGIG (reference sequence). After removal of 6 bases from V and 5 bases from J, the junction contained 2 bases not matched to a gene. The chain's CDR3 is CACRQGNEKLFF. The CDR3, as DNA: TGTGCCTGTCGACAGGGGAATGAAAAACTGTTTTTT. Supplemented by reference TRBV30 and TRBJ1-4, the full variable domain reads SQTIHQWPATLVQPVGSPLSLECTVEGTSNPNLYWYRQAAGRGLQLLFYSVGIGQISSEVPQNLSASRPQDRQFILSSKKLLLSDSGFYLCACRQGNEKLFFGSGTQLSVL.

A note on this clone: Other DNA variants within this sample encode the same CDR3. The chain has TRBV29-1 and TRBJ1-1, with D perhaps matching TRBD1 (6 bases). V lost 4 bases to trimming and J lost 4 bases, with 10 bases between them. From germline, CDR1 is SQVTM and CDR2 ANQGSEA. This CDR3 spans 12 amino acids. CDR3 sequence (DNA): TGCAGCGTTGGGAGGGGGGGCACTGAAGCTTTCTTT. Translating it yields CSVGRGGTEAFF.

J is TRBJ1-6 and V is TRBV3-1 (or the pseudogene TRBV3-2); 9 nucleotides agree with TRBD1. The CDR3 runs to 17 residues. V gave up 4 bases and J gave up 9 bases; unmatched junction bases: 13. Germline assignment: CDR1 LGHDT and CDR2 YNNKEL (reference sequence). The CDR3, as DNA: TGTGCCAGCAGCCCGGGGGGACAGGGCGTCCCAATTTCACCCCTCCACTTT. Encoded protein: CASSPGGQGVPISPLHF.

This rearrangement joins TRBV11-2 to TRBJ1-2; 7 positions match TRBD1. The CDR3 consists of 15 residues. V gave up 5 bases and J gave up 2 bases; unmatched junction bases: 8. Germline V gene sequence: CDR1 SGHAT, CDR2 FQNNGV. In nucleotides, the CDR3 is TGTGCCAGCAGCCTGACCGGGACAGCAAACTATGGCTACACCTTC. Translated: CASSLTGTANYGYTF.

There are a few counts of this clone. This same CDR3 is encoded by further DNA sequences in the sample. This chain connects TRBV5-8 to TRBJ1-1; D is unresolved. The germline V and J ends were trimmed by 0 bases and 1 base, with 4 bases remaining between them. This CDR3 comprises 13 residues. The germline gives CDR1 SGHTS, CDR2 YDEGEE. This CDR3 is CASSLVRNTEAFF. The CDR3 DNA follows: TGTGCCAGCAGCTTGGTTCGGAACACTGAAGCTTTCTTT.

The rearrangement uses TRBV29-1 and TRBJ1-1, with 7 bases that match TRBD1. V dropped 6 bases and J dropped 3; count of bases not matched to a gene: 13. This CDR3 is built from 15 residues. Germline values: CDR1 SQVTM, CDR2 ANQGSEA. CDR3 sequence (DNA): TGCAGCGTAATTACAGGGGCCCCTGAGTACACTGAAGCTTTCTTT. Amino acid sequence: CSVITGAPEYTEAFF.

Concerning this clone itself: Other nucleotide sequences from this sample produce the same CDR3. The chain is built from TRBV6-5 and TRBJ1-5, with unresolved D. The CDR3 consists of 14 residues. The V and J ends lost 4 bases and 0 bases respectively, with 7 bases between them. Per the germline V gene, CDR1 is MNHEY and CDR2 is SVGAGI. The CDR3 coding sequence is TGTGCCAGCAGTTCACGGGTTAGCAATCAGCCCCAGCATTTT. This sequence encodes CASSSRVSNQPQHF.

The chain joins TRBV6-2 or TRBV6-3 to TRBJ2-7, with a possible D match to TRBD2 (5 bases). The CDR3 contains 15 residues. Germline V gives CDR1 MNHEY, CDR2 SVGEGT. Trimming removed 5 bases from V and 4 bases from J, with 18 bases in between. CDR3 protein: CASSDPRGRAYEQYF. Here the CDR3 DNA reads TGTGCCAGCAGTGACCCTCGGGGAAGAGCTTACGAGCAGTACTTC.

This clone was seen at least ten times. The CDR3 DNA follows: TGTGCCAGTAGACCGGGACAGACATATGAAAAACTGTTTTTT. It specifies CASRPGQTYEKLFF. The V call is TRBV19, the J call TRBJ1-4, with 7 positions matching TRBD1. Germline V gene lookup returns CDR1 LNHDA and CDR2 SQIVND (reference sequence). This CDR3 has 14 amino acids. V shed 6 bases and J 6 bases; nucleotides not matched to a gene: 7.

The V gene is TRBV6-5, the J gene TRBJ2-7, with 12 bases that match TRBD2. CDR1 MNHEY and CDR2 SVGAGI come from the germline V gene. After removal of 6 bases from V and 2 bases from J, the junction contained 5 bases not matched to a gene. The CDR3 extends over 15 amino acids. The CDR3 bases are TGTGCCAGCAGCCAATCTAGCGGGGGGGCCTACGAGCAGTACTTC. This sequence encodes CASSQSSGGAYEQYF.

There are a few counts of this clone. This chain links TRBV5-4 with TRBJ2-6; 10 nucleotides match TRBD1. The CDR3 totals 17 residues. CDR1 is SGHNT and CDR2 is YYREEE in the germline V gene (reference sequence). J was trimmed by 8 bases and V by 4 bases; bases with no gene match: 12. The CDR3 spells CASSHGQGDWRSNVLTF. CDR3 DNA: TGTGCCAGCAGCCATGGACAGGGGGATTGGAGGTCCAACGTCCTGACTTTC. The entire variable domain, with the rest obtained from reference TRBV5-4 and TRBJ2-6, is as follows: ETGVTQSPTHLIKTRGQQVTLRCSSQSGHNTVSWYQQALGQGPQFIFQYYREEENGRGNFPPRFSGLQFPNYSSELNVNALELDDSALYLCASSHGQGDWRSNVLTFGAGSRLTVL.

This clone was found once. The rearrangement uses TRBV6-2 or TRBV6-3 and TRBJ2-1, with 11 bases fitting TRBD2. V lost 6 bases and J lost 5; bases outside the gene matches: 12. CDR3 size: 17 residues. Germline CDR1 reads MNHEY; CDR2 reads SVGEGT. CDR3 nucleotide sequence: TGTGCCAGCAGGTACAATAGCGGGGGGGCCTCTAACAATGAGCAGTTCTTC. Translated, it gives CASRYNSGGASNNEQFF.

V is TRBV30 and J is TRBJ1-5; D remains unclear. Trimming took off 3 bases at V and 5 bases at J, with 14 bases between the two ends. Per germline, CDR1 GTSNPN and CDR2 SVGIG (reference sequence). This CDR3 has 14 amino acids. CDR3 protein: CAWSGRAGDQPQHF. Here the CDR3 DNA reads TGTGCCTGGAGCGGAAGGGCGGGAGATCAGCCCCAGCATTTT.

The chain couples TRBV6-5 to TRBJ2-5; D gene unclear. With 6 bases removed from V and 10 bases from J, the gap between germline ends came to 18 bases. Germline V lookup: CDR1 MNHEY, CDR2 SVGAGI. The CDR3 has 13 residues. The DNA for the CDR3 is TGTGCCAGCAGGTCCGACTTGCTTTCTCGCCAGTACTTC. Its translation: CASRSDLLSRQYF.

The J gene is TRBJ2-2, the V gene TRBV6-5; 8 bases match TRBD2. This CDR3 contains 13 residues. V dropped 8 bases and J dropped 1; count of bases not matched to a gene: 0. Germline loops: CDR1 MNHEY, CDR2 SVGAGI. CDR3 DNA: TGTGCCAGCGCGGGGGGGAACACCGGGGAGCTGTTTTTT. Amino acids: CASAGGNTGELFF.

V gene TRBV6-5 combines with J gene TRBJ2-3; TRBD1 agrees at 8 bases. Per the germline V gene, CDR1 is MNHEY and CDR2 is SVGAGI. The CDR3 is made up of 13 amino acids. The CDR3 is CSTQGALTDTQYF. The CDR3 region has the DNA TGTTCGACTCAGGGGGCGTTAACAGATACGCAGTATTTT.

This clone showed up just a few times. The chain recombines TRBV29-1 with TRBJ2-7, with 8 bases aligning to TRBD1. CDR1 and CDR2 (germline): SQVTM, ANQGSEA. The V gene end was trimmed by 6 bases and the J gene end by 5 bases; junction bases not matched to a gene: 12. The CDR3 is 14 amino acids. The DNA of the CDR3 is TGCAGCGTCGCGCAATGGGACAGGTTCAACGAGCAGTACTTC. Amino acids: CSVAQWDRFNEQYF.

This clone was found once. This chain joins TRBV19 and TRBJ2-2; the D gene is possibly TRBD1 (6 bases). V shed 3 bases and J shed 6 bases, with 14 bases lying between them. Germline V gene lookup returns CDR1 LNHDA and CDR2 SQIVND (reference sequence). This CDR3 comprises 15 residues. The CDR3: CASSMSQGIPGELFF. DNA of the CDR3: TGTGCCAGTAGTATGAGTCAGGGGATACCCGGGGAGCTGTTTTTT.